This section outlines one T cell receptor (beta chain) sequence together with its context. What it binds is not known. Germline values: CDR1 SGHTA, CDR2 FQGNSA. This CDR3 is 13 amino acids long. V was trimmed by 6 bases and J by 10 bases, leaving 16 bases between them. This table comes from immunoSEQ multiplex PCR, and its TCRdb copy is limited to in-frame clones, with some not included. The sample includes around 68,000 clones, just over 85% seen only once; the top ten take approximately 1.2%. This record belongs to a study of OX40 agonist ivuxolimab in advanced cancers. Points from the study as a whole: Clones of CD4+ and CD8+ blood T cells grew by week 6 at doses of 0.1 to 3.0 mg/kg.

The sequence was obtained from an adult with an advanced solid tumor such as melanoma, head and neck, liver or kidney cancer. V usage is TRBV7-2 and J usage is TRBJ2-1; tentative D call: TRBD2 (6 bases). The sample consisted of CD4+ or CD8+ T cells sorted from blood, taken in a trial of the OX40 agonist ivuxolimab. CDR3 loop: CASSRDWGLEQFF. The CDR3 DNA reads as TGTGCCAGCAGTAGGGACTGGGGGTTGGAGCAGTTCTTC.